A single T cell receptor (beta chain) is shown here with its context. The target of this receptor is not known. No qualities accompany the bases; no much larger clone lies one base away. Inclusive of the bounding cysteine and phenylalanine, the CDR3 is 18 residues long. Here the CDR3 DNA is all that survives: 54 bases in frame from base 1. Reading the germline V gene (reference sequence) gives CDR1 SEHNR and CDR2 FQNEAQ. Trimming accounts for 2 bases at V and 4 bases at J, while the number of junction bases matched to no gene is 13. The cohort was made up of approximately 670 healthy bone marrow donors. At the time of sampling, every cohort member was nominally healthy, though immune exposures that went unrecorded were likely present. The donor tested CMV seronegative and was one of the 352 seronegative cohort members. A peripheral blood sample was provided by each donor, and peripheral blood mononuclear cells were used for TCR beta sequencing. The Qiagen DNeasy Blood Extraction Kit was used to extract genomic DNA from the blood cell samples.

The source of the sample is a study of cytomegalovirus exposure and HLA in healthy donors (dated by TCRdb to about 2017). About the investigation overall: An earlier analysis of under 600 of the donors reported 250 to 300 Gb of sequence data and about 100 million unique TCR beta sequences from about 200 million T cells. The study aimed to test whether cataloging public T cell receptors could reveal signatures of past pathogen exposure. Of the roughly 410 genotyped donors, 75% to 85% were placed in the genetic ancestry cluster associated with self-reported Caucasian donors. Alongside the repertoire data, information on donor age, sex, ethnicity and CMV serostatus was compiled. On average, around 200,000 unique TCR beta nucleotide sequences were sequenced per donor among about 400 genotyped donors of the cohort, with 15% to 20% of those sequences being non-productive. A later genetic analysis used genome-wide SNP genotypes for about three fifths of the roughly 700 donors, treating that subset as a discovery cohort. Both class I and class II loci were covered by HLA typing, at four-digit resolution. A separate validation cohort of over a hundred different subjects was used in addition to the approximately 700-subject first cohort. Typing coverage varied by locus: roughly 620-640 donors for A, B, C, DRB1 and DQB1; more than 500 for DQA1; about 590 for DPA1; approximately 490 for DPB1. To predict cytomegalovirus infection status, the study brought together high-throughput TCR immunosequencing, statistical association of individual TCRs with disease status, and machine learning. Because of strong linkage in the cohort, four or five DR-DQ haplotypes were treated as single units for association and clustering. In an earlier analysis of around 540 of the donors, high-throughput TCR beta sequencing was used to judge whether each TCR beta V gene segment behaved as functional or pseudogenic. All discovery cohort repertoires had been generated using a single sequencing platform. Roughly 320 gigabases of sequencing data and around 85 million unique TCR sequences made up an early release that covered about 640 HLA-typed donors. In the later analysis, no new phenotypic data were used to find candidate immune exposures; instead, reliance was placed on TCR beta sequences and their occurrence across donors. The study profiled the T cell repertoires of under 700 subjects by immunosequencing and related them to cytomegalovirus serostatus. A later analysis re-examined previously published TCR beta repertoires from around 670 donors and added high-resolution HLA genotyping to investigate patterns of TCR occurrence. What the authors observed across the whole study: According to a later analysis, TCR association rates differed among HLA loci, with DRB1 alleles showing the most associated TCRs and HLA-C alleles showing the fewest. Cytomegalovirus status was reported to be diagnosed by the classifier with high specificity and sensitivity in both the original and validation cohorts. A group of highly shared sequence variants was considered likely to be a technical artifact of the sequencing pipeline. Because HLA typing was unavailable for some donors at each locus, only the typed subset was used in association tests. V-gene and J-gene trimming of TCR beta chains was associated with a missense DCLRE1C variant in a later genetic analysis, and the association was replicated in an independent cohort. Presence/absence analyses assumed roughly uniform sequencing depth across donors, an assumption that may not hold. Over 15 rarely observed V segments, including chromosome 9 orphons, were excluded from the earlier analysis of approximately 500 of the donors because counts were too low. In an earlier analysis of about 550 of the donors, most TCR beta V segments were observed in productive rearrangements about 90% or about 30% of the time, broadly matching IMGT annotations. This cohort had only TCR beta chains sequenced, and the lack of alpha or paired-chain data limited which features could be detected. Several of the top co-occurrence clusters appeared to be linked to parvovirus B19, influenza, CMV and Epstein-Barr virus, according to a later analysis. According to a later genetic analysis, donors in an Asian-associated ancestry cluster had fewer N-insertions in productive TCRs than the approximately 650-donor mean. The study gave a list of some 150 TCR beta chains associated with cytomegalovirus. Correlated functional status among segregating V segments might be attributable to linkage disequilibrium, but an unknown experimental factor could not be ruled out. A later analysis associated 16,951 TCR beta sequences with specific HLA alleles at a false discovery rate of 0.05. It was suggested by the authors that the approach could potentially be generalized to other disease states and immunological phenotypes. The only immune exposure information available for the cohort was CMV serostatus. A later analysis found that most CMV-associated TCR beta chains appeared HLA-restricted, with HLA associations seemingly driven largely by CMV exposure. A further reported finding was that TCR beta sequences accurately predicted the HLA-A and HLA-B alleles for most subjects in the first cohort. Some IMGT-functional V segments, including TRBV6-2 and TRBV6-3, could not be told apart with the 87-base-pair reads, so those segments were excluded. Three of the identified cytomegalovirus-associated TCR beta chains were confirmed in vitro to be specific for cytomegalovirus antigens. Strong co-occurrence of HLA alleles, especially DR and DQ, made assigning TCR associations to individual alleles difficult. In a later analysis, HLA-associated TCR beta chains were found to be more clonally expanded and to have lower generation probabilities than equally common non-associated chains. Most TCR sequences were observed very rarely across donors, whereas some public TCRs were present in many individuals.

To prepare the library, the immunoSEQ multiplex PCR assay was applied. The multiplex PCR relied on a mix of 60 forward primers for TCR Vbeta segments and 13 reverse primers for TCR Jbeta segments. The CDR3 region of rearranged TCR beta genes was amplified from genomic DNA with a multiplex PCR assay. Amplified TCR beta libraries were sequenced as 87-base-pair reads on the Illumina HiSeq System. Turning to the authors' computational methods: A later analysis counted about 82 million unique TCR beta chains across the 666 repertoires, and some 12 million of these chains were shared by at least two donors. A nearest-neighbor algorithm error-corrected the raw reads and collapsed the reads into unique sequences, merging closely related sequences to remove PCR and sequencing errors. CDR3 sequences were aligned to IMGT reference sequences to assign V, D and J gene segments. Each retained sequence needed at least a six-nucleotide match to both a V gene segment and a J gene segment. A rearrangement counted as productive if the CDR3 had no stop codons and remained in frame with V and J, and every other rearrangement counted as non-productive. CDR3 was defined according to IMGT convention as the region running from the second conserved V-encoded cysteine to the conserved J-encoded phenylalanine. The earlier analysis of about 610 of the donors excluded sequences that lacked an unambiguous match to a single V gene segment. In an earlier analysis of approximately 550 of the donors, V segments were called functional above 56.7% productive rearrangements and were called segregating when the between-donor standard deviation exceeded 5%. A statistical classification framework was developed to diagnose cytomegalovirus status using the catalog of TCR beta chain sequences. A later analysis assigned V and J genes by comparing TCR nucleotide sequences with IMGT/GENE-DB human TR gene sequences. The TCRdist pipeline was used in a later analysis to assign CDR3 sequences and most-parsimonious VDJ recombination scenarios. In a later analysis, each TCR beta chain was defined by its CDR3 amino acid sequence together with its V-gene family, and reads lacking a unique V-gene family were excluded. As a way to deal with suspected cross-contamination and a sequencing artifact, a later analysis dropped hundreds of nucleotide sequences that were highly shared and had low generation probability. In a later analysis, a clonal expansion index was calculated for each public chain from normalized within-repertoire ranks of inferred template counts. In a later analysis, generation probabilities were computed using a VDJ recombination model fitted to out-of-frame rearrangements, and the results were checked against IGoR. In a later analysis, TCR-TCR, TCR-HLA and TCR-CMV co-occurrence was scored with hypergeometric tests, and a repertoire-size bias correction was applied to TCR pairs. To estimate false discovery rates, a later analysis permuted the HLA or CMV assignments 20 times. A later analysis grouped co-occurring TCRs with DBSCAN, adding TCRdist sequence similarity when clustering within HLA-allele-positive subsets. Repertoires with fewer than 30,000 or more than 120,000 public chains were left out of co-occurrence clustering, as were five repertoires with anomalous nucleotide sharing. TCRdb obtained this table from immuneACCESS and retained in-frame rearrangements with V and J assigned. These tables miss some clones; where compared with another copy, unresolved V genes account for less than half of the shortfall, and the remainder is unexplained. The V and J calls and the clone size are those of that table, but D and trimming were determined from the DNA. This sample holds about 180,000 clones; 76% were observed only once. Around 1.5% of the sample goes to the ten largest clones.

The chain is made from TRBV7-9 and TRBJ1-1, and 10 junction bases match TRBD1. The sequence was obtained from a man aged 18 to 29 in good health and CMV-seronegative. Sequencing was done on a sample of PBMCs. The CDR3 in this case is CASSLFRVRGQGTTEAFF. The nucleotide sequence reads as follows: TGTGCCAGCAGCTTATTTCGGGTGCGGGGACAGGGGACCACTGAAGCTTTCTTT.